This is a list of T cell receptor beta chains from one sample in a study of blood T cell repertoires in COVID-19. Sequencing was performed with immunoSEQ multiplex PCR; in TCRdb, only in-frame clones are kept and a portion is missing. The repertoire holds roughly 250,000 clones, with approximately 85% as singletons. The source material was PBMCs or T cells enriched from blood (not recorded which). These receptors all stem from a woman aged 45 to 65 who had recovered from COVID-19. Both conserved end residues are part of each CDR3. Fields, in order: V gene, D gene, clone size, J gene, CDR3 DNA, CDR3 protein. A D gene is named only where the DNA matches it firmly. The size field is filled for only some rows; it gives once, few, many or a size class.

>TRBV5-1|TRBD2|NA|TRBJ2-1
TGCGCCAGCAGCTTAGGACTAGCGGGAGGGAGGAATGAGCAGTTCTTC
CASSLGLAGGRNEQFF
>TRBV18|TRBD1|NA|TRBJ1-2
TGTGCCAGCTCACCGACCAGGGGGACTGGGGGCTACACCTTC
CASSPTRGTGGYTF
>TRBV18|NA|NA|TRBJ2-5
TGTGCCAGCTCACCTTCCAGTTCCCCAGAGACCCAGTACTTC
CASSPSSSPETQYF
>TRBV5-4|TRBD1|NA|TRBJ1-2
TGTGCCAGCAGCTTGTGGGACAGGGGCCGCGGCTACACCTTC
CASSLWDRGRGYTF
>TRBV5-1|TRBD2|NA|TRBJ2-1
TGCGCCAGCAGCTCAGGGACTAGCGGGAGTCTATGGAATGAGCAGTTCTTC
CASSSGTSGSLWNEQFF
>TRBV20-1|NA|NA|TRBJ2-7
TGCAGTGCTCTCACTGCAGGGCAGTACTTC
CSALTAGQYF
>TRBV7-9|NA|NA|TRBJ2-3
TGTGCCAGCAGCTCTGAGAGGGATACGCAGTATTTT
CASSSERDTQYF
>TRBV6-1|NA|NA|TRBJ2-7
TGTGCCAGCAGTGAAGCGGGCGAGGGAGGCTACGAGCAGTACTTC
CASSEAGEGGYEQYF
>TRBV7-9|TRBD1|NA|TRBJ2-3
TGTGCCAGCAGCTTAGGACAGGGGACGTGGGAGATAAGTGGAGATACGCAGTATTTT
CASSLGQGTWEISGDTQYF
>TRBV2|NA|NA|TRBJ2-7
TGTGCCAGCAGTGAAATGATGTTCTCGGGACTCCACGAGCAGTACTTC
CASSEMMFSGLHEQYF
>TRBV3-1/TRBV3-2|TRBD1|NA|TRBJ1-2
TGTGCCAGCAGCCAAAGCCCCGGACAGGGTGGGGGCTACACCTTC
CASSQSPGQGGGYTF
>TRBV10-1|NA|NA|TRBJ2-3
TGCGCCACGCAAGGAAGCGGAACCACAGATACGCAGTATTTT
CATQGSGTTDTQYF
>TRBV19|NA|few|TRBJ1-4
TGTGCCAGTAGTATCTCGTTCCGTGGCGAAAAACTGTTTTTT
CASSISFRGEKLFF
>TRBV5-4|NA|NA|TRBJ1-6
TGTGCCAGCAGCTTGGCGGGACTCCAGTCACCCCTCCACTTT
CASSLAGLQSPLHF
>TRBV30|NA|NA|TRBJ1-1
TGTGCCTGGACCCGCCGACTCCGACAGTCGGTGAACACTGAAGCTTTCTTT
CAWTRRLRQSVNTEAFF
>TRBV6-6|NA|NA|TRBJ2-1
TGTGCCAGCAGCCCGACAGGATTCTCCTACAATGAGCAGTTCTTC
CASSPTGFSYNEQFF
>TRBV27|TRBD2|NA|TRBJ2-1
TGTGCCAGCAGTTTATCTGTAGCGGGAGAGGGTGAGCAGTTCTTC
CASSLSVAGEGEQFF
>TRBV19|NA|once|TRBJ1-6
TGTGCCACCAGCCTGGGCCAGGGGCTTTCACCCCTCCACTTT
CATSLGQGLSPLHF
>TRBV18|NA|NA|TRBJ2-2
TGTGCCAGCTCACCACAAAGTCAGGGGTTGAACACCGGGGAGCTGTTTTTT
CASSPQSQGLNTGELFF
>TRBV29-1|TRBD1|NA|TRBJ2-5
TGCAGCGCTTTAGACAGGGGTGTTGGGGAGACCCAGTACTTC
CSALDRGVGETQYF
>TRBV19|NA|NA|TRBJ1-4
TGTGCCAGTAGTCAAGAAAGCACTAATGAAAAACTGTTTTTT
CASSQESTNEKLFF
>TRBV7-9|NA|NA|TRBJ1-2
TGTGCCAGCAGCCCCCCAGTACAGGGCCTTAATGAGGGGTATGGCTACACCTTC
CASSPPVQGLNEGYGYTF
>TRBV6-5|TRBD1|NA|TRBJ1-1
TGTGCCACCCAGACCGTGACAGGGCAGGGAGCTTTCTTT
CATQTVTGQGAFF
>TRBV27|TRBD1|NA|TRBJ1-1
TGTGCCAGCAGCGAAACAGGGGACACTGAAGCTTTCTTT
CASSETGDTEAFF
>TRBV11-2|NA|NA|TRBJ1-6
TGTGCCAGCAGCTTCAGCGAAAATTCACCCCTCCACTTT
CASSFSENSPLHF
>TRBV9|TRBD2|NA|TRBJ2-1
TGTGCCAGCAGCGTAGTTGGGACTAGCGGGAACAATGAGCAGTTCTTC
CASSVVGTSGNNEQFF
>TRBV18|TRBD2|NA|TRBJ2-3
TGTGCCAGCTCAACGACTAGCGGGAAGGGGGATACGCAGTATTTT
CASSTTSGKGDTQYF
>TRBV28|NA|NA|TRBJ1-2
TGTGCCAGCAGTTCAGCGCAGGGTAGACATGGCTACACCTTC
CASSSAQGRHGYTF
>TRBV6-5|NA|NA|TRBJ1-5
TGTGCCATTACTACAGGGCTCCTTAGCAATCAGCCCCAGCATTTT
CAITTGLLSNQPQHF
>TRBV30|NA|NA|TRBJ1-4
TGTGCCTGGAGCTTCAGGGGTAATGAAAAACTGTTTTTT
CAWSFRGNEKLFF
>TRBV3-1/TRBV3-2|NA|NA|TRBJ2-2
TGTGCCAGCGCTACGGGAACCGGGGAGCTGTTTTTT
CASATGTGELFF
>TRBV28|TRBD1|NA|TRBJ1-3
TGTGCCAGCAGGCCGTCACAGGGGGCTATGGGAAACACCATATATTTT
CASRPSQGAMGNTIYF
>TRBV7-2|TRBD1|NA|TRBJ1-2
TGTGCCAGCAGCTTACAGGGACAGGGGAACTATGGCTACACCTTC
CASSLQGQGNYGYTF
>TRBV6-5|NA|NA|TRBJ1-5
TGTGCCAGCACATATCAGCCCCAGCATTTT
CASTYQPQHF
>TRBV5-1|NA|NA|TRBJ1-4
TGCGCCAGCAGCTTGGAAGGCAGGGTGCACGAAAAACTGTTTTTT
CASSLEGRVHEKLFF
>TRBV5-4|TRBD2|NA|TRBJ2-5
TGTGCCAGCAGCTTTGGGGGGGGGCTAGCGGGAGTCAAGGAGACCCAGTACTTC
CASSFGGGLAGVKETQYF
>TRBV10-3|NA|NA|TRBJ1-6
TGTGCCATCAGCCGGGACACCGGGTCTGAGTCACCCCTCCACTTT
CAISRDTGSESPLHF
>TRBV13|NA|NA|TRBJ1-1
TGTGCCAGCAGCTTAGGGGACAGCACTGAAGCTTTCTTT
CASSLGDSTEAFF
>TRBV5-4|TRBD1|few|TRBJ1-6
TGTGCCAGCAGCTCGGATCCCGGGACAGGGAATTCACCCCTCCACTTT
CASSSDPGTGNSPLHF
>TRBV7-9|TRBD1|NA|TRBJ1-6
TGTGCCAGCAGCTTCAGGGGGTCACCCCTCCACTTT
CASSFRGSPLHF
>TRBV9|TRBD1|NA|TRBJ2-6
TGTGCCAGCAGCTACCGACAGGGGCGGTCTGGGGCCAACGTCCTGACTTTC
CASSYRQGRSGANVLTF
>TRBV10-3|NA|NA|TRBJ2-1
TGTGCCATCAGTGAGCCCCCGTCTAGCGCTGAGCAGTTCTTC
CAISEPPSSAEQFF
>TRBV20-1|NA|once|TRBJ2-6
TGCAGTGCTAGTCAGGCTGGGGCCAACGTCCTGACTTTC
CSASQAGANVLTF
>TRBV3-1/TRBV3-2|NA|NA|TRBJ2-5
TGTGCCAGCAGCCAAGGGGCAGGGTCGAAGGGCCAGTACTTC
CASSQGAGSKGQYF
>TRBV20-1|TRBD1|once|TRBJ2-2
TGCAGTGCTAGTAAGACAGGGCCCGGGGAGCTGTTTTTT
CSASKTGPGELFF
>TRBV4-2|NA|NA|TRBJ2-7
TGTGCCAGCAGCCAAGATGTGGCGGGCGAGCAGTACTTC
CASSQDVAGEQYF
>TRBV6-2/TRBV6-3|NA|once|TRBJ2-7
TGTGCCAGCAGTTACTCCCAAGGGGTCGAGCAGTACTTC
CASSYSQGVEQYF
>TRBV2|NA|NA|TRBJ2-1
TGTGCCAGCAGTGATCCTAGCAGCTCCTCCTACAATGAGCAGTTCTTC
CASSDPSSSSYNEQFF
>TRBV13|NA|once|TRBJ2-7
TGTGCCAGCAGCCCGACCCATGGCAGAGGCGAGCAGTACTTC
CASSPTHGRGEQYF